Listed here are 6 T cell receptor beta chains from one sample, sequenced in a study of cytomegalovirus exposure and HLA in healthy donors. PCR was performed using 60 Vbeta and 13 Jbeta primers. Assay used: immunoSEQ multiplex PCR; TCRdb lists only in-frame clones, some missing. The table lists tens of thousands of clones, 75% to 85% of them singletons. Sample: PBMCs. The receptors stem from a man aged 45-60 years in good health and CMV-seropositive.

This clone was recorded a few times. This chain links TRBV30 with TRBJ2-2; D not resolved. The J call may be faulty, since TRBJ1-1 better matches the DNA end. Germline CDR1 reads GTSNPN; CDR2 reads SVGIG (reference sequence). This CDR3 spans 13 amino acids. The chain's CDR3 is CAWGRTENTEAFF. The DNA for the CDR3 is TGTGCCTGGGGCCGTACAGAGAACACTGAAGCTTTCTTT.

V usage is TRBV6-5 and J usage is TRBJ1-5; D might be TRBD1 (5 bases). Germline lookup yields CDR1 MNHEY and CDR2 SVGAGI. With 8 bases removed from V and 4 bases from J, the gap between germline ends came to 15 bases. CDR3 length: 14 residues. CDR3 in amino acids: CASVRATQNQPQHF. As DNA, the CDR3 is TGTGCCAGCGTCAGGGCTACCCAGAATCAGCCCCAGCATTTT.

The rearrangement uses TRBV2 and TRBJ1-1; TRBD1 matches 8 bases. CDR3 length equals 18 residues. In germline, CDR1 is SNHLY, CDR2 FYNNEI. Trimming removed 4 bases from V and 3 bases from J; junction bases left unmatched: 16. CDR3 sequence (DNA): TGTGCCAGCAGTGCCCCCGGACAGGGCAGACGGAGGGACACTGAAGCTTTCTTT. Translating it yields CASSAPGQGRRRDTEAFF.

J is TRBJ2-7 and V is TRBV11-3; TRBD2 matches 13 bases. The CDR3 contains 15 residues. Germline CDR1 SGHNT, CDR2 YENEEA. The junction had 9 bases not matched to a gene; V was cut back by 9 bases and J by 4 bases. The chain's CDR3 is CASLSGGLAGYEQYF. In nucleotides, the CDR3 is TGTGCCAGTCTCTCGGGGGGACTAGCGGGGTACGAGCAGTACTTC.

The chain combines TRBV6-1 with TRBJ2-2, with no clear D. V gave up 10 bases and J gave up 4 bases, with 16 bases separating them. This CDR3 is 14 amino acids long. Germline values: CDR1 MNHNS, CDR2 SASEGT. The CDR3 bases are TGTGCCACCCGAATACAGAGATTCACCGGGGAGCTGTTTTTT. Translation: CATRIQRFTGELFF.

The chain links TRBV30 to TRBJ1-2; tentative D call: TRBD1 (5 bases). The CDR3 is 13 amino acids. CDR1 GTSNPN and CDR2 SVGIG come from the germline V gene (reference sequence). Between the trimmed V and J ends, which lost 0 bases and 6 bases, there was a span of 11 bases. The CDR3 protein is CAWSVRGGNGYTF. CDR3 nucleotides: TGTGCCTGGAGTGTAAGGGGTGGAAATGGCTACACCTTC.